This passage covers 21 T cell receptor beta chains from one sample sequenced in a study of cytomegalovirus exposure and HLA in healthy donors (dated by TCRdb to 2017 to 2019). Library construction relied on the immunoSEQ multiplex PCR assay. A mixture of 60 forward primers for TCR Vbeta segments and 13 reverse primers for TCR Jbeta segments was used in the multiplex PCR. This immuneACCESS table, as held by TCRdb, lists in-frame sequences with V and J called but not all clones. Of the missing ones, under half trace to an unresolved V gene in checked studies; the others have no known cause. Here the sample has approximately 180,000 clones; 12% occur a single time. Jointly, the top ten make up approximately 8.4% of the sample. Material: PBMCs. The receptors originated from a man aged 45 to 65 in good health and CMV-seropositive.

The V and J genes are TRBV7-9 and TRBJ1-3, with 7 bases aligning to TRBD1. Germline-derived CDR1 and CDR2 are SEHNR and FQNEAQ (reference sequence). This CDR3 has 15 residues. V gave up 0 bases and J gave up 4 bases; unmatched junction bases: 3. The CDR3 spells CASSLADRVGNTIYF. The CDR3, as DNA: TGTGCCAGCAGCTTAGCCGACAGGGTGGGAAACACCATATATTTT.

The chain joins TRBV4-2 to TRBJ1-6; D gene uncertain. In germline, CDR1 is LGHNA, CDR2 YNFKEQ. The V end lost 0 bases, the J end lost 2 bases, and 11 bases lay between the germline ends. The CDR3 sequence is 17 residues long. The CDR3 sequence: CASSQDLWGAYNSPLHF. CDR3 DNA sequence: TGTGCCAGCAGCCAAGATCTCTGGGGAGCCTATAATTCACCCCTCCACTTT.

This chain joins TRBV7-2 and TRBJ2-7; the match to TRBD2 covers 9 bases. Trimming took 5 bases from V and 6 from J; bases not matched to a gene: 5. Germline V lookup: CDR1 SGHTA, CDR2 FQGNSA. The CDR3 loop spans 13 amino acids. CDR3 nucleotides: TGTGCCAGCAGCGGATTACTAGCGGGCGAGCAGTACTTC. Translating gives CASSGLLAGEQYF.

Points on this clone: One end of the junction does not line up with germline, which may come from a read error. This chain links TRBV11-3 with TRBJ1-2; D is uncertain. This CDR3 is built from 13 residues. Germline V gives CDR1 SGHNT, CDR2 YENEEA. CDR3 DNA sequence: TGTGCCAGAAGCTTAGGCGGAGGCTATGGCTACACCTTC. Encoded protein: CARSLGGGYGYTF.

The chain couples TRBV9 to TRBJ2-3, with 10 positions matching TRBD2. Trimming took 4 bases from V and 2 from J; bases not matched to a gene: 13. CDR3 length: 18 residues. Germline values: CDR1 SGDLS, CDR2 YYNGEE. The CDR3 loop is CASSSPSGGLKTTDTQYF. CDR3 DNA: TGTGCCAGCAGCTCCCCTAGCGGGGGTTTAAAGACCACAGATACGCAGTATTTT.

This clone was picked up a small number of times. The V gene is TRBV7-8, the J gene TRBJ2-2, with D maybe TRBD1 (6 bases). CDR1 and CDR2 (germline): SGHVS, FQNEAQ. The V end lost 5 bases, the J end lost 5 bases, and 21 bases lay between the germline ends. The CDR3 totals 17 residues. DNA of the CDR3: TGTGCCAGCAGCCCATTCCGGACAGAGACTTTAACCGGGGAGCTGTTTTTT. This translates into CASSPFRTETLTGELFF.

This chain uses TRBV11-2 with TRBJ2-5; D might be TRBD2 (6 bases). This CDR3 comprises 13 residues. Trimming shortened V by 4 bases and J by 5 bases, and 11 bases separated the two germline ends. Germline assignment: CDR1 SGHAT and CDR2 FQNNGV. The CDR3 protein is CASSSWGEETQYF. CDR3 bases: TGTGCCAGCAGCTCTTGGGGGGAGGAGACCCAGTACTTC.

This clone was picked up a small number of times. The rearrangement links TRBV18 to TRBJ1-6; no clear D. This CDR3 has 14 amino acids. Trimming took off 2 bases at V and 6 bases at J, with 8 bases between the two ends. Germline V gene lookup returns CDR1 KGHSH and CDR2 LQKENI. The CDR3 nucleotides read TGTGCCAGCTCACCAGGGCAGGCTAATTCACCCCTCCACTTT. It codes for CASSPGQANSPLHF.

The chain combines TRBV2 with TRBJ2-7, with 10 bases lining up with TRBD1. Germline V gene sequence: CDR1 SNHLY, CDR2 FYNNEI. The CDR3 is 13 residues long. Unmatched junction bases numbered 5, after V lost 5 bases and J lost 7 bases. The CDR3 nucleotides are TGTGCCAGCAGTTTCGACAGGGGGCTTGAGCAGTACTTC. Protein sequence: CASSFDRGLEQYF.

The sample holds a few counts of this clone. The V and J genes are TRBV28 and TRBJ1-2; 7 nucleotides match TRBD1. Trimming took 5 bases from V and 4 from J; bases not matched to a gene: 4. The CDR3 has 13 amino acids. Germline V gene lookup returns CDR1 MDHEN and CDR2 SYDVKM. CDR3: CASSPGQFYGYTF. The CDR3 bases are TGTGCCAGCAGTCCGGGACAGTTCTATGGCTACACCTTC.

This clone was observed a few times. In DNA, the CDR3 is TGTGCCAGAGACAGGGGGCTCGCTGAAAAACTGTTTTTT. Amino acid sequence: CARDRGLAEKLFF. This rearrangement joins TRBV6-4 to TRBJ1-4; 10 bases agree with TRBD1. V lost 9 bases and J lost 7; bases outside the gene matches: 5. CDR3 size: 13 residues. Germline V CDR1 and CDR2: MRHNA, SNTAGT.

The chain links TRBV7-2 to TRBJ1-6, with TRBD1 matching 10 bases. CDR1 SGHTA and CDR2 FQGNSA come from the germline V gene. This CDR3 has 15 amino acids. V lost 5 bases, J lost 10 bases, and 8 bases stayed unmatched. CDR3 loop: CASSGGAGQGSPLHF. The CDR3 DNA reads TGTGCCAGCAGCGGGGGTGCGGGACAGGGGTCACCCCTCCACTTT.

This clone was seen only a few times. The J gene is TRBJ1-2, the V gene TRBV28; 10 positions match TRBD1. CDR1 is MDHEN and CDR2 is SYDVKM in the germline V gene. The CDR3 spans 14 residues. V shed 10 bases, J shed 2 bases, and the junction held 7 bases outside the gene matches. The CDR3 sequence: CATLRTGGNYGYTF. The CDR3 DNA is TGTGCCACCCTTCGGACAGGGGGGAACTATGGCTACACCTTC.

The rearrangement uses TRBV5-1 and TRBJ2-5; possible D gene TRBD1, 5 bases. V lost 3 bases to trimming and J lost 5 bases, with 8 bases between them. The germline V gene encodes CDR1 SGHRS and CDR2 YFSETQ. This CDR3 is 12 amino acids long. The CDR3 coding sequence is TGCGCCAGCAGCTCGCAGGGCGAGACCCAGTACTTC. It yields the protein CASSSQGETQYF.

This clone has just a few counts. The chain recombines TRBV6-5 with TRBJ1-5; 9 nucleotides match TRBD1. This CDR3 spans 13 amino acids. The V gene end was trimmed by 6 bases and the J gene end by 9 bases; junction bases not matched to a gene: 6. Germline V lookup: CDR1 MNHEY, CDR2 SVGAGI. The CDR3 sequence: CASSDRGSRPQHF. The CDR3 DNA reads TGTGCCAGCAGCGACAGGGGGTCCCGGCCCCAGCATTTT.

This clone appeared a few times. The rearrangement uses TRBV7-2 and TRBJ2-5; 8 bases agree with TRBD2. The V segment lost 5 bases and the J segment 5 bases; nucleotides outside the gene matches: 13. Per the germline V gene, CDR1 is SGHTA and CDR2 is FQGNSA. This CDR3 has 16 residues. The CDR3 sequence is CASSPPSGGPRETQYF. Here the CDR3 DNA reads TGTGCCAGCAGCCCCCCCTCGGGGGGGCCCCGGGAGACCCAGTACTTC.

The rearrangement joins TRBV7-9 to TRBJ2-6; D might be TRBD2 (6 bases). The CDR3 runs to 18 residues. Trimming left V 5 bases short and J 0 bases short, with 17 bases between. Germline loops: CDR1 SEHNR, CDR2 FQNEAQ (reference sequence). In DNA form, the CDR3 reads TGTGCCAGCAGCCCAATGGCCGGACTACTCTCTGGGGCCAACGTCCTGACTTTC. Its translation: CASSPMAGLLSGANVLTF.

J is TRBJ1-6 and V is TRBV4-1, with 8 nucleotides matching TRBD1. The V and J ends lost 0 bases and 9 bases, in that order; junction bases with no gene match: 7. Germline V lookup: CDR1 MGHRA, CDR2 YSYEKL. This CDR3 has 16 residues. The CDR3 region has the DNA TGCGCCAGCAGCCAAGAAGGACAGGGAGCCCTTTCACCCCTCCACTTT. The encoded protein is CASSQEGQGALSPLHF.

The rearrangement links TRBV28 to TRBJ2-7, with D possibly TRBD1 on 5 matching bases. Germline V gene sequence: CDR1 MDHEN, CDR2 SYDVKM. This CDR3 has 13 residues. V lost 4 bases and J lost 3, with 10 bases in between. CDR3 sequence (DNA): TGTGCCAGCAGTTGGGGCCTTAACTACGAGCAGTACGTC. It codes for CASSWGLNYEQYV.

This clone was detected a few times. Here the CDR3 DNA reads TGCAGCGTGGCCGGGACTCGAGCCTACAATGAGCAGTTCTTC. It translates to CSVAGTRAYNEQFF. The chain recombines TRBV29-1 with TRBJ2-1; perhaps TRBD2 as D (6 bases). Germline CDR1 and CDR2: SQVTM and ANQGSEA. V lost 6 bases, J lost 2 bases, and 14 bases lay in between. CDR3 length: 14 residues.

The chain joins TRBV11-2 to TRBJ2-5, with 7 bases that match TRBD1. From germline, CDR1 is SGHAT and CDR2 FQNNGV. J was trimmed by 0 bases and V by 3 bases; bases with no gene match: 1. The CDR3 is 14 amino acids. The CDR3 sequence: CASSFGTDQETQYF. The CDR3, as DNA: TGTGCCAGCAGCTTCGGGACAGACCAAGAGACCCAGTACTTC. Looking up the rest from reference TRBV11-2 and TRBJ2-5 gives the full variable domain: EAGVAQSPRYKIIEKRQSVAFWCNPISGHATLYWYQQILGQGPKLLIQFQNNGVVDDSQLPKDRFSAERLKGVDSTLKIQPAKLEDSAVYLCASSFGTDQETQYFGPGTRLLVL.